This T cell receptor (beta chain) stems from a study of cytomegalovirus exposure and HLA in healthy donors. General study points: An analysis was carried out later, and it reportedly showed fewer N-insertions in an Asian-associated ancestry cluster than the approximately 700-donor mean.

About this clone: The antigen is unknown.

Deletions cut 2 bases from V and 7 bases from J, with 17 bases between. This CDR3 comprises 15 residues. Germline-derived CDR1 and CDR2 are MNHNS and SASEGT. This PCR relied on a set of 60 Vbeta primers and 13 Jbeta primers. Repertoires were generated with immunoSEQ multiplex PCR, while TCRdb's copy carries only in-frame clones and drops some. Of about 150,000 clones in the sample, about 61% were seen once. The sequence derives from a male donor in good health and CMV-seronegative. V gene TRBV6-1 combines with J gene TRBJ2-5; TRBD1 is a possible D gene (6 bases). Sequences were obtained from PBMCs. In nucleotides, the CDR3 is TGTGCCAGCAGTGAAACAGCAGGGGAAGGGGTGACCCAGTACTTC. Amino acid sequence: CASSETAGEGVTQYF.